The 2 T cell receptor beta chains presented below share a single source sample, sequenced in a study of T cell repertoires in cytomegalovirus infection. MiXCR was run by TCRdb on the reads, yielding one entry per CDR3 protein. The profile shows about 490,000 distinct CDR3 sequences, more than 15% of them singletons. Sequencing used CD8+ T cells from PBMCs. Receptors originate from a human donor in good health (CMV status not recorded). Some clones in this sample may be carry-over from other donors' samples.

This clonotype was detected many times. The chain has TRBV27 and TRBJ2-3; 10 positions agree with TRBD2. V lost 6 bases to trimming and J lost 5 bases; unmatched junction nucleotides: 2. The CDR3 consists of 13 residues. Germline CDR1 reads MNHEY; CDR2 reads SMNVEV (reference sequence). CDR3 sequence (DNA): TGTGCCAGCAGGGGACTAGCGAGAGATACGCAGTATTTT. It yields the protein CASRGLARDTQYF.

The chain carries TRBV19 and TRBJ1-1; D is possibly TRBD1 (6 bases). The CDR3 extends over 13 amino acids. Trimming pared 6 bases from V and 8 bases from J, leaving 16 bases between. Per the germline V gene, CDR1 is LNHDA and CDR2 is SQIVND (reference sequence). CDR3 amino acids: CASSIQGLREAFF. The CDR3 DNA follows: TGTGCCAGTAGCATACAGGGACTGAGGGAAGCTTTCTTT.